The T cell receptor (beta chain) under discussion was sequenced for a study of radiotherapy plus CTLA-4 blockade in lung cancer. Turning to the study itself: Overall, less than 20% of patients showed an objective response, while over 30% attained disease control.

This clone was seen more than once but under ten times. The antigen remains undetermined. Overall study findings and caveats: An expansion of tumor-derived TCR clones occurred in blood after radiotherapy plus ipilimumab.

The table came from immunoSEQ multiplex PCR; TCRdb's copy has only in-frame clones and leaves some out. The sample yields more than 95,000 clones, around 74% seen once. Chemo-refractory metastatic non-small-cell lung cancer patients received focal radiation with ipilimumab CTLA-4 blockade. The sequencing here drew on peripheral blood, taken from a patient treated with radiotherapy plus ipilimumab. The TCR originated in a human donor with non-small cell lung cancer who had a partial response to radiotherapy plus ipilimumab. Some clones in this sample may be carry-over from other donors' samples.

CDR3 residues: CASSLSGQGTYEQYF. In nucleotides, the CDR3 is TGTGCCAGCAGTTTATCGGGACAGGGTACCTACGAGCAGTACTTC. The chain recombines TRBV27 with TRBJ2-7; TRBD1 agrees at 9 bases. Germline assignment: CDR1 MNHEY and CDR2 SMNVEV (reference sequence). CDR3 length equals 15 residues. With V trimmed by 0 bases and J by 2 bases, 2 bases remained unmatched.